These 7 T cell receptor beta chains came from one sample sequenced in a study of blood T cell repertoires in COVID-19. Clones were read by immunoSEQ multiplex PCR, and TCRdb kept only the in-frame ones, dropping some. The sample lists about 190,000 clones; nearly 90% were seen once. The sample was peripheral blood. The source of these receptors is a man aged 50-59 years with acute or convalescent COVID-19.

The chain carries TRBV9 and TRBJ1-2; D might be TRBD1 (5 bases). V lost 2 bases to trimming and J lost 4 bases, with 12 bases between them. Germline values: CDR1 SGDLS, CDR2 YYNGEE. The CDR3 runs 14 residues. Written as DNA, the CDR3 is TGTGCCAGCAGCGTTGGGACTCTCTCCTATGGCTACACCTTC. Its translation is CASSVGTLSYGYTF.

This clone was seen once. This chain connects TRBV6-6 to TRBJ2-7; D is ambiguous. This CDR3 has 15 residues. V lost 4 bases, J lost 4 bases, and 17 bases lay in between. Per germline, CDR1 MNHNY and CDR2 SVGAGI (reference sequence). For the CDR3, the DNA is TGTGCCAGCAGTTCCACGGGTATTCCTCCTTACGAGCAGTACTTC. Translating it yields CASSSTGIPPYEQYF.

This clone was observed once. CDR3: CASSLARGPGSGNTIYF. Here the CDR3 DNA reads TGTGCCAGCAGCTTAGCAAGGGGCCCCGGGTCTGGAAACACCATATATTTT. J is TRBJ1-3 and V is TRBV7-2; tentatively, D is TRBD1 (5 bases). The germline CDR1 and CDR2 sequences are SGHTA and FQGNSA. V lost 0 bases, J lost 1 base, and 13 bases lay in between. The CDR3 is 17 residues long.

This sequence joins TRBV9 and TRBJ1-2; 8 bases are shared with TRBD1. The CDR3 spans 14 residues. The V gene's germline CDR1 is SGDLS and CDR2 YYNGEE. The trim removed 4 bases at V and 2 bases at J, leaving 4 bases unmatched. Here the CDR3 DNA reads TGTGCCAGCAGCACCAGGACAGGGAACTATGGCTACACCTTC. As protein: CASSTRTGNYGYTF. Looking up the rest from reference TRBV9 and TRBJ1-2 gives the full variable domain: DSGVTQTPKHLITATGQRVTLRCSPRSGDLSVYWYQQSLDQGLQFLIQYYNGEERAKGNILERFSAQQFPDLHSELNLSSLELGDSALYFCASSTRTGNYGYTFGSGTRLTVV.

In this sample, this clone turned up a few times. The V and J genes are TRBV5-1 and TRBJ2-2; D is perhaps TRBD1 (6 bases). Trimming took 5 bases from V and 0 from J, leaving 11 bases between them. Per the germline V gene, CDR1 is SGHRS and CDR2 is YFSETQ. This CDR3 spans 15 amino acids. In nucleotides, the CDR3 is TGCGCCAGCAGTCGTGAGGGGGCGAACACCGGGGAGCTGTTTTTT. This encodes CASSREGANTGELFF.

The rearrangement joins TRBV5-5 to TRBJ1-4, with D possibly matching TRBD1 (6 bases). Trimming took off 6 bases at V and 8 bases at J, with 20 bases between the two ends. This CDR3 is built from 15 residues. CDR1 is SGHKS and CDR2 is YYEKEE in the germline V gene (reference sequence). Here the CDR3 reads CASTRNVGDTEKLFF. Written as DNA, the CDR3 is TGTGCCAGCACCAGAAATGTAGGGGACACCGAAAAACTGTTTTTT. The variable domain in full, with the rest retrieved from reference TRBV5-5 and TRBJ1-4, is DAGVTQSPTHLIKTRGQQVTLRCSPISGHKSVSWYQQVLGQGPQFIFQYYEKEERGRGNFPDRFSARQFPNYSSELNVNALLLGDSALYLCASTRNVGDTEKLFFGSGTQLSVL.

The chain recombines TRBV28 with TRBJ1-6; D is ambiguous. The CDR3 is 11 residues long. V was cut by 10 bases and J by 15 bases, with 16 bases left in between. Germline-derived CDR1 and CDR2 are MDHEN and SYDVKM. CDR3 sequence (DNA): TGTGCCACCCTATTAGAGCGAAGCCTCCACTTT. It codes for CATLLERSLHF.